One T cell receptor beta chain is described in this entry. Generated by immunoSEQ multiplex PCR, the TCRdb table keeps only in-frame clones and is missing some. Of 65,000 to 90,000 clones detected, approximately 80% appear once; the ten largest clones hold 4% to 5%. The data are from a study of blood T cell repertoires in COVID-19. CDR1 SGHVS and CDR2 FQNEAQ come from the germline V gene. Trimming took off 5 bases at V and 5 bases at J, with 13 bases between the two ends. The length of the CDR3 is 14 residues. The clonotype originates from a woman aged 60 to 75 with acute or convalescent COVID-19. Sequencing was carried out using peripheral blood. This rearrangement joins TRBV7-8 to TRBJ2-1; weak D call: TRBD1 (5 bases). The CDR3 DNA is TGTGCCAGCAGCCCCCCGGACACACACAATGAGCAGTTCTTC. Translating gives CASSPPDTHNEQFF. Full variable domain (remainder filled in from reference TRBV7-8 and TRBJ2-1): GAGVSQSPRYKVAKRGQDVALRCDPISGHVSLFWYQQALGQGPEFLTYFQNEAQLDKSGLPSDRFFAERPEGSVSTLKIQRTQQEDSAVYLCASSPPDTHNEQFFGPGTRLTVL.